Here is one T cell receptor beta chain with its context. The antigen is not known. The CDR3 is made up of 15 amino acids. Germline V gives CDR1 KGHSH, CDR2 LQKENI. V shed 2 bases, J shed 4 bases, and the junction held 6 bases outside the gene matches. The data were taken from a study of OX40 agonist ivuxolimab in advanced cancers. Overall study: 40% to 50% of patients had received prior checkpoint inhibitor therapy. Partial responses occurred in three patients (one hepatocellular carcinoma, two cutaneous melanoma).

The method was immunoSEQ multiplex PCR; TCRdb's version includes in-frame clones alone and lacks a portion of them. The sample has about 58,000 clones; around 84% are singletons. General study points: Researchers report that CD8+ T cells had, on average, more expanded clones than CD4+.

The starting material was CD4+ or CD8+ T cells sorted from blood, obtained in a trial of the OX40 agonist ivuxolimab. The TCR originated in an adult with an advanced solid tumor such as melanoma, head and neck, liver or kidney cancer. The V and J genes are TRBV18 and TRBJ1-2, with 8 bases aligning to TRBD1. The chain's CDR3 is CASSPGGQGSYGYTF. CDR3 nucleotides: TGTGCCAGCTCACCAGGTGGACAGGGTTCCTATGGCTACACCTTC.